The T cell receptor beta chain described here comes from a study of regulatory T cells in long-lasting Graves disease. This clonotype was observed a handful of times. Library construction for TCR beta used iRepertoire HTBI primers and Arm-PCR of CDR3 regions. TCRdb re-called the multiplex PCR reads with MiXCR, one entry per CDR3 protein. The sample has 350,000 to 550,000 distinct CDR3 sequences, about 15% seen once. Germline CDR1 and CDR2: LNHNV and YYDKDF (reference sequence). The length of the CDR3 is 18 residues. Trimming cost V 0 bases and J 4 bases; bases outside gene matches: 13. Described time point: newly diagnosed GD, antithyroid drugs for less than 3 months. The TCR library used RNA extracted from PBMCs. The data were also submitted as part of a second study, on T cells in Graves' hyperthyroidism and ophthalmopathy.

This material consisted of peripheral blood mononuclear cells (PBMCs), taken at new diagnosis, from a patient treated with antithyroid drugs. The TCR comes from a young woman with Graves disease. The chain uses TRBV15 and TRBJ2-7; 9 nucleotides agree with TRBD2. CDR3 DNA sequence: TGTGCCACCAGCAGAGATTTGGGCCTAGCGGGAAACAAGTACGAGCAGTACTTC. This gives the protein CATSRDLGLAGNKYEQYF.